Below, 30 T cell receptor beta chains from the same sample are listed, as sequenced in a study of Graves' ophthalmopathy and Graves' hyperthyroidism. Beta-chain TCR CDR3 regions were amplified from RNA transcripts. First-round RT-PCR relied on HTBI primers, and a second-round multiplex PCR came next. MiXCR was run by TCRdb on the multiplex PCR reads, yielding one entry per CDR3 protein. Of 660,000 or so distinct CDR3 sequences listed, about two fifths were seen once; the top ten hold under 3.5%. Material for sequencing was peripheral blood. These receptors all come from an adult man with Graves' ophthalmopathy.

Details on this clonotype: At one of its ends the junction is not consistent with the germline gene, which may arise from a read error. V gene TRBV10-3 combines with J gene TRBJ2-5; D is unclear. The CDR3 loop spans 12 amino acids. Germline CDR1 and CDR2: ENHRY and SYGVKD. CDR3 nucleotides: TGTGCCAGCAGTATGACCCAAGAGACCCAGTACTTC. Encoded protein: CASSMTQETQYF.

The chain employs TRBV6-5 and TRBJ1-4; D ambiguous. The CDR3 covers 16 residues. V dropped 2 bases and J dropped 0 bases, with 10 bases sitting between them. Germline-derived CDR1 and CDR2 are MNHEY and SVGAGI. CDR3 bases: TGTGCCAGCAGTTACAGGGCCGAGGCAACTAATGAAAAACTGTTTTTT. Translated, it gives CASSYRAEATNEKLFF.

This clonotype was picked up many times. The chain uses TRBV19 and TRBJ1-5, with a tentative D call TRBD1 (6 bases). V lost 5 bases to trimming and J lost 0 bases, with 11 bases between them. Germline values: CDR1 LNHDA, CDR2 SQIVND (reference sequence). The length of the CDR3 is 15 residues. The CDR3 sequence is CASSSGGRSNQPQHF. For the CDR3, the DNA is TGTGCCAGTAGTTCGGGGGGCCGTAGCAATCAGCCCCAGCATTTT.

The chain joins TRBV7-9 to TRBJ2-6; D is perhaps TRBD2 (5 bases). Trimming removed 6 bases at V and 4 bases at J, with 16 bases between. Germline V gene data show CDR1 as SEHNR and CDR2 as FQNEAQ (reference sequence). There are 16 residues in the CDR3. CDR3 region: CASSIAGAGGANVLTF. The CDR3 region has the DNA TGTGCCAGCAGTATCGCGGGTGCCGGAGGGGCCAACGTCCTGACTTTC.

This sequence joins TRBV6-1 and TRBJ1-1; a possible D gene is TRBD1 (5 bases). The germline V and J ends were trimmed by 8 bases and 0 bases, with 22 bases remaining between them. Looked up from germline, CDR1 is MNHNS and CDR2 is SASEGT. CDR3 length equals 17 residues. The CDR3 region is CASQPGVGGVMNTEAFF. The CDR3 DNA reads as TGTGCCAGCCAGCCGGGGGTGGGGGGGGTCATGAACACTGAAGCTTTCTTT.

The rearrangement uses TRBV5-1 and TRBJ2-7, with D maybe TRBD2 (6 bases). V was trimmed by 3 bases and J by 5 bases, leaving 18 bases between them. The CDR3 has 15 amino acids. Germline-derived CDR1 and CDR2 are SGHRS and YFSETQ. The CDR3 DNA follows: TGCGCCAGCAGCTGGACCACCGGGACTTCCCACGAGCAGTACTTC. Amino acid sequence: CASSWTTGTSHEQYF. Looking up the rest from reference TRBV5-1 and TRBJ2-7 gives the full variable domain: KAGVTQTPRYLIKTRGQQVTLSCSPISGHRSVSWYQQTPGQGLQFLFEYFSETQRNKGNFPGRFSGRQFSNSRSEMNVSTLELGDSALYLCASSWTTGTSHEQYFGPGTRLTVT.

This clonotype came up once. This CDR3 is CASSVERDSEKLFF. The CDR3 DNA sequence: TGTGCCAGCAGCGTAGAGAGGGATAGCGAAAAACTGTTTTTT. The chain is built from TRBV9 and TRBJ1-4; D is unclear. V was cut by 0 bases and J by 8 bases, with 11 bases left in between. This CDR3 has 14 amino acids. CDR1 is SGDLS and CDR2 is YYNGEE in the germline V gene.

A few counts support this clonotype. The chain is built from TRBV9 and TRBJ2-7, with TRBD1 matching 8 bases. CDR3 size: 16 residues. The ends lost 4 bases at V and 3 bases at J; junction bases unmatched: 12. Germline CDR1 is SGDLS and CDR2 is YYNGEE. Here the CDR3 reads CASSPNRQGSFYEQYF. The CDR3 nucleotides read TGTGCCAGCAGCCCCAACCGACAGGGGTCCTTCTACGAGCAGTACTTC.

This clonotype was seen only once. This chain connects TRBV9 to TRBJ1-4; D gene ambiguous. CDR1 is SGDLS, CDR2 YYNGEE, per germline. The CDR3 has 12 residues. V was pared by 3 bases and J by 5 bases, with 5 bases between. As DNA, the CDR3 is TGTGCCAGCAGCGGAGGGAATGAAAAACTGTTTTTT. Translated: CASSGGNEKLFF.

The V and J genes are TRBV5-1 and TRBJ1-3, with unresolved D. Germline V gene data show CDR1 as SGHRS and CDR2 as YFSETQ. V lost 4 bases to trimming and J lost 4 bases, with 15 bases between them. The CDR3 runs 15 residues. The DNA of the CDR3 is TGCGCCAGCAGCCATGGAGCGGGGAAAGGAAACACCATATATTTT. It specifies CASSHGAGKGNTIYF.

This chain joins TRBV25-1 and TRBJ2-2, with D perhaps being TRBD1 or TRBD2 (5 bases each). The V end lost 2 bases, the J end lost 11 bases, and 12 bases lay between the germline ends. The CDR3 has 13 amino acids. Per the germline V gene, CDR1 is MGHDK and CDR2 is SYGVNS. The CDR3 bases are TGTGCCAGCAGTGAACAGGGCCGGGGCGAGCTGTTTTTT. It yields the protein CASSEQGRGELFF.

The chain uses TRBV6-1 and TRBJ2-7; D gene unclear. Trimming took 3 bases from V and 2 from J, leaving 14 bases between them. There are 15 residues in the CDR3. From germline, CDR1 is MNHNS and CDR2 SASEGT. CDR3 protein: CASSDLDRITYEQYF. CDR3 bases: TGTGCCAGCAGTGATCTAGACCGCATTACCTACGAGCAGTACTTC.

This clonotype turned up a few times. The V call is TRBV7-9, the J call TRBJ2-2, with 9 bases fitting TRBD2. Germline V lookup: CDR1 SEHNR, CDR2 FQNEAQ (reference sequence). The CDR3 runs to 18 residues. Trimming cost V 5 bases and J 4 bases; bases outside gene matches: 14. CDR3 nucleotides: TGTGCCAGCAGCCAACCTGTAGCGGGAGACGCGAGCACCGGGGAGCTGTTTTTT. Translated: CASSQPVAGDASTGELFF.

This clonotype was found a few times. CDR3 sequence: CSVEGRDEKLFF. CDR3 sequence (DNA): TGCAGCGTTGAAGGTAGGGACGAAAAACTGTTTTTT. The rearrangement uses TRBV29-1 and TRBJ1-4, with D perhaps matching TRBD1 (5 bases). This CDR3 has 12 amino acids. Germline CDR1 is SQVTM and CDR2 is ANQGSEA. Trimming left V 1 base short and J 8 bases short, with 8 bases between.

This clonotype showed up many times. The chain has TRBV4-1 and TRBJ2-5; possibly TRBD2 for D (6 bases). The CDR3 consists of 15 residues. In germline, CDR1 is MGHRA, CDR2 YSYEKL. Trimming cost V 3 bases and J 4 bases, with 15 bases left between them. The CDR3 reads CASSHGRDSGETQYF. Written as DNA, the CDR3 is TGCGCCAGCAGCCACGGCAGGGACTCGGGAGAGACCCAGTACTTC.

The rearrangement joins TRBV6-5 to TRBJ1-1, with D possibly being TRBD1 (6 bases). The CDR3 totals 15 residues. The germline CDR1 and CDR2 sequences are MNHEY and SVGAGI. Between the trimmed V and J ends, which lost 4 bases and 6 bases, there was a span of 18 bases. DNA of the CDR3: TGTGCCAGCAGTTTCCAGGGGAGAGGCACGCCTGAAGCTTTCTTT. This translates into CASSFQGRGTPEAFF.

This clonotype was observed a handful of times. The chain employs TRBV2 and TRBJ2-7, with no clear D. The germline V and J ends were trimmed by 1 base and 2 bases, with 12 bases remaining between them. Germline V gene sequence: CDR1 SNHLY, CDR2 FYNNEI. The CDR3 is 15 amino acids. The CDR3: CASSEGTSITYEQYF. DNA for the CDR3: TGTGCCAGCAGTGAAGGGACGTCTATAACCTACGAGCAGTACTTC. The complete variable domain, with remaining parts taken from reference TRBV2 and TRBJ2-7, reads EPEVTQTPSHQVTQMGQEVILRCVPISNHLYFYWYRQILGQKVEFLVSFYNNEISEKSEIFDDQFSVERPDGSNFTLKIRSTKLEDSAMYFCASSEGTSITYEQYFGPGTRLTVT.

About this clonotype itself: A much larger clone is a single base away; this may be a read error. The V call is TRBV6-4, the J call TRBJ1-1; the match to TRBD1 covers 7 bases. There are 16 residues in the CDR3. With V trimmed by 0 bases and J by 3 bases, 7 bases remained unmatched. Germline loops: CDR1 MRHNA, CDR2 SNTAGT. The CDR3 DNA follows: TGTGCCAGCAGTGACTCAGACAGGGTTTGGGACACTGAAGCTTTCTTT. The encoded protein is CASSDSDRVWDTEAFF.

This clonotype was recorded a few times. CDR3 sequence reads: CASSQGRGGQPQHF. Here the CDR3 DNA reads TGTGCCAGCAGTCAAGGGAGGGGAGGTCAGCCCCAGCATTTT. This chain uses TRBV6-1 with TRBJ1-5, with a tentative D call TRBD1 (5 bases). The CDR3 is 14 residues long. In germline, CDR1 is MNHNS, CDR2 SASEGT. Trimming cost V 5 bases and J 6 bases, with 14 bases left between them.

This clonotype was seen a handful of times. The chain is built from TRBV24-1 and TRBJ2-1; D unclear. Trimming took off 9 bases at V and 1 base at J, with 9 bases between the two ends. This CDR3 has 13 residues. Germline V gene sequence: CDR1 KGHDR, CDR2 SFDVKD. The DNA of the CDR3 is TGTGCCACCGCCTCGGTGTCCTACAATGAGCAGTTCTTC. It specifies CATASVSYNEQFF.

This clonotype was detected only a few times. A much larger clone lies a single base off, so this may be a read error. The chain couples TRBV6-5 to TRBJ1-5; D is perhaps TRBD1 (6 bases). The CDR3 is made up of 13 amino acids. Trimming removed 5 bases from V and 4 bases from J, with 9 bases in between. Per germline, CDR1 MNHEY and CDR2 SVGAGI. Here the CDR3 DNA reads TGTGCCAGCAGTCGGACAGTTAATCAGCCCCAGCATTTT. This sequence encodes CASSRTVNQPQHF.

The chain couples TRBV5-1 to TRBJ2-5, with TRBD2 matching over 10 bases. The CDR3 extends over 17 amino acids. Per the germline V gene, CDR1 is SGHRS and CDR2 is YFSETQ. Germline trimming cut 0 bases from V and 2 bases from J; bases unmatched to any gene: 7. The CDR3 DNA is TGCGCCAGCAGCTTGGGACTTCTAGCGGGGGTACAAGAGACCCAGTACTTC. Its translation: CASSLGLLAGVQETQYF.

In this sample, this clonotype turned up many times. The chain combines TRBV6-6 with TRBJ1-1; D perhaps matches TRBD1 (6 bases). In germline, CDR1 is MNHNY, CDR2 SVGAGI (reference sequence). The CDR3 runs to 14 residues. Trimming cost V 5 bases and J 2 bases, with 12 bases left between them. CDR3: CASSPNRENTEAFF. The CDR3 DNA reads as TGTGCCAGCAGTCCGAACAGGGAAAACACTGAAGCTTTCTTT.

This clonotype was picked up many times. The V gene is TRBV29-1, the J gene TRBJ1-2; 8 bases line up with TRBD1. The germline V gene has CDR1 SQVTM and CDR2 ANQGSEA. CDR3 length: 13 amino acids. After removal of 7 bases from V and 2 bases from J, the junction contained 6 bases not matched to a gene. The CDR3 spells CSGLTGANYGYTF. The DNA for the CDR3 is TGCAGCGGGCTGACAGGGGCCAACTATGGCTACACCTTC.

The rearrangement uses TRBV12-3 or TRBV12-4 and TRBJ2-5; no clear D gene. The end of the DNA is better explained by TRBJ2-1, so the J call may be wrong. The CDR3 has 15 amino acids. In nucleotides, the CDR3 is TGTGCCAGCAGTTTGCGCTTGACCTCCTACAATGAGCAGTTCTTC. Its translation: CASSLRLTSYNEQFF.

This clonotype was seen more than once but under ten times. The genes are TRBV12-3 or TRBV12-4 and TRBJ2-7; D may be TRBD1 or TRBD2 (6 bases each). The CDR3 is made up of 16 amino acids. The ends were cut back, 5 bases at V and 4 bases at J, with 21 bases in the middle. CDR3 sequence: CASSRGGGQGTYEQYF. As DNA, the CDR3 is TGTGCCAGCAGTCGCGGAGGAGGGCAGGGGACATACGAGCAGTACTTC.

This clonotype was detected ten times or more. The chain employs TRBV7-9 and TRBJ2-2; 7 nucleotides agree with TRBD2. J was trimmed by 4 bases and V by 3 bases; bases with no gene match: 5. The CDR3 is made up of 15 amino acids. Looked up from germline, CDR1 is SEHNR and CDR2 is FQNEAQ (reference sequence). CDR3 sequence reads: CASSFWASGTGELFF. CDR3 coding DNA: TGTGCCAGCAGCTTTTGGGCTAGCGGCACCGGGGAGCTGTTTTTT.

There are many counts of this clonotype. The V and J genes are TRBV5-1 and TRBJ1-2; 10 positions agree with TRBD1. The CDR3 loop spans 16 amino acids. V lost 4 bases and J lost 5; bases outside the gene matches: 11. Germline CDR1 and CDR2: SGHRS and YFSETQ. This CDR3 is CASSESIGTGAYGYTF. CDR3 nucleotides: TGCGCCAGCAGCGAATCCATCGGGACAGGGGCGTATGGCTACACCTTC. Full variable domain (missing parts from reference TRBV5-1 and TRBJ1-2): KAGVTQTPRYLIKTRGQQVTLSCSPISGHRSVSWYQQTPGQGLQFLFEYFSETQRNKGNFPGRFSGRQFSNSRSEMNVSTLELGDSALYLCASSESIGTGAYGYTFGSGTRLTVV.

There are many counts of this clonotype. The chain has TRBV19 and TRBJ1-1, with D unresolved. The CDR3 extends over 11 amino acids. The V end lost 7 bases, the J end lost 5 bases, and 8 bases lay between the germline ends. The V gene's germline CDR1 is LNHDA and CDR2 SQIVND (reference sequence). CDR3 nucleotides: TGTGCCAGTACCCCTGGGACTGAAGCTTTCTTT. This translates into CASTPGTEAFF.

This clonotype occurred many times. The genes are TRBV12-3 or TRBV12-4 and TRBJ2-2; 7 positions match TRBD1. V trimming: 7 bases; J trimming: 0 bases; junction bases outside the gene matches: 5. The CDR3 has 15 residues. The CDR3: CASTDDRANTGELFF. CDR3 nucleotide sequence: TGTGCCAGCACCGACGACAGGGCGAACACCGGGGAGCTGTTTTTT.